This is a list of T cell receptor beta chains from one sample in a study of PD-L1 blockade in urothelial cancer. Profiling relied on immunoSEQ multiplex PCR, and the TCRdb table lists in-frame clones only, not all of them. In the table there are 29,000 or so clones, approximately 80% of which are singletons. The material sequenced was PBMCs, taken around atezolizumab (anti-PD-L1) treatment. The receptors were sampled from a man between 65 and 80 years old with urothelial cancer. Both conserved end residues are part of each CDR3. D genes are given only for firm matches. A clone size is listed for some rows: how often the clone was seen (once, few, many), or a class if it is expanded.

d_gene | j_gene | abundance | v_gene | CDR3nt | CDR3aa
NA | TRBJ2-5 | NA | TRBV28 | TGTGCCAGCAGTCCGGGGTCCCAAGAGACCCAGTACTTC | CASSPGSQETQYF
NA | TRBJ2-7 | NA | TRBV5-5 | TGTGCCAGCAGCTTGGCCCTACCCTACGAGCAGTACTTC | CASSLALPYEQYF
TRBD1 | TRBJ2-1 | NA | TRBV20-1 | TGCAGTGCTAGGGCAGGGACAGGCGTGTTCTTC | CSARAGTGVFF
TRBD2 | TRBJ2-5 | NA | TRBV7-2 | TGTGCCAGCAGCTACACAGCCGGGCCGCGGGGGGAGACCCAGTACTTC | CASSYTAGPRGETQYF
NA | TRBJ2-6 | few | TRBV6-5 | TGTGCCAGCAATTCAAGGGGTAGAGGATTACCTCTGACTTTC | CASNSRGRGLPLTF
TRBD1 | TRBJ2-2 | NA | TRBV7-9 | TGTGCCAGCAGCTCCGACAGGGCTAACACCGGGGAGCTGTTTTTT | CASSSDRANTGELFF
NA | TRBJ2-7 | NA | TRBV10-3 | TGTGCCATCACCGAGGGCGGGGGCCTCTACGAGCAGTACTTC | CAITEGGGLYEQYF
NA | TRBJ1-3 | NA | TRBV7-9 | TGTGCCAGCAGCTTGCGGATCTCTGGAAACACCATATATTTT | CASSLRISGNTIYF
TRBD1 | TRBJ2-5 | once | TRBV19 | TGTGCCAGTAGTATCAGGGGGACAGAGACCCAGTACTTC | CASSIRGTETQYF
TRBD2 | TRBJ2-5 | NA | TRBV7-6 | TGTGCCAGCAGCTTCCCGGGGGGCCAAGAGACCCAGTACTTC | CASSFPGGQETQYF
NA | TRBJ1-2 | NA | TRBV7-9 | TGTGCCAGCAGCTTCGACTATGGCTACACCTTC | CASSFDYGYTF
NA | TRBJ2-1 | few | TRBV7-9 | TGTGCCAGCGAGGGTATAGCGGAGACTCCACCAAGCTCCTACAATGAGCAGTTCTTC | CASEGIAETPPSSYNEQFF
NA | TRBJ1-3 | NA | TRBV7-8 | TGTGCCAGCAGCTTAGACAGGGTAGGATCTGGAAACACCATATATTTT | CASSLDRVGSGNTIYF
NA | TRBJ1-1 | NA | TRBV7-9 | TGTGCCAGCACCTGGGAGGGGAACACTGAAGCTTTCTTT | CASTWEGNTEAFF
NA | TRBJ1-1 | NA | TRBV28 | TGTGCCAGCAGTCTCCAATTGGGCCCCGAAGCTTTCTTT | CASSLQLGPEAFF
NA | TRBJ1-1 | NA | TRBV5-6 | TGTGCCAGCAGCTTCCGGGGGACTGAAGCTTTCTTT | CASSFRGTEAFF
TRBD2 | TRBJ2-3 | NA | TRBV4-2 | TGTGCCAGCAGCCAAACCGGGACTAGCGTAGATACGCAGTATTTT | CASSQTGTSVDTQYF
NA | TRBJ1-2 | NA | TRBV10-3 | TGTGCCATCAGTGAGGTAGTCGGCTATGGCTACACCTTC | CAISEVVGYGYTF
NA | TRBJ1-2 | NA | TRBV6-5 | TGTGCCAGCAGTTTGAACAGGGTGGGGTATGGCTACACCTTC | CASSLNRVGYGYTF
NA | TRBJ1-3 | NA | TRBV4-3 | TGCGCCAGCAGCCGAGGGTTAGGCTCTGGAAACACCATATATTTT | CASSRGLGSGNTIYF
NA | TRBJ2-5 | NA | TRBV29-1 | TGCAGCGTTGAGGGGGGACCCTCAACTGGGTCCCAAGAGACCCAGTACTTC | CSVEGGPSTGSQETQYF
TRBD1 | TRBJ1-1 | NA | TRBV27 | TGTGCCAGCAGCCGACAGGGTACGGGCACTGAAGCTTTCTTT | CASSRQGTGTEAFF
TRBD1 | TRBJ2-7 | NA | TRBV5-1 | TGCGCCAGCAGCTTGGCGCCGCAGGGGGAAGCCTACGAGCAGTACTTC | CASSLAPQGEAYEQYF
TRBD1 | TRBJ1-5 | NA | TRBV28 | TGTGCCAGCAGTGACCCCCCGGGACAGGGAAGTCAGCCCCAGCATTTT | CASSDPPGQGSQPQHF
NA | TRBJ2-3 | NA | TRBV27 | TGTGCCAGCACCCCTAGGCTTACACCGACAGATACGCAGTATTTT | CASTPRLTPTDTQYF
NA | TRBJ1-2 | NA | TRBV7-2 | TGTGCCAGCAGCTTAGGAGAGCAGGGTGGATATGGCTACACCTTC | CASSLGEQGGYGYTF
NA | TRBJ2-3 | NA | TRBV7-9 | TGTGCCAGCAGCGCGTCAGATACGCAGTATTTT | CASSASDTQYF
TRBD1 | TRBJ1-5 | NA | TRBV4-2 | TGTGCCAGCAGCGAAGTTGACAGGGGTCGTAGCAATCAGCCCCAGCATTTT | CASSEVDRGRSNQPQHF
NA | TRBJ2-2 | few | TRBV6-6 | TGTGCCAGCAGTCCCCCCCGCTGGACTACCCCCGGGGAGCTGTTTTTT | CASSPPRWTTPGELFF
NA | TRBJ1-2 | NA | TRBV19 | TGTGCCAGTAGTATCGGGGTCGACTATGGCTACACCTTC | CASSIGVDYGYTF
TRBD1 | TRBJ1-1 | NA | TRBV7-3 | TGTGCCAGCAGCACACGTCCAGGGGGGAACGCTGAAGCTTTCTTT | CASSTRPGGNAEAFF
NA | TRBJ1-1 | few | TRBV18 | TGTGCCAGCTCACCGGCGTTTGCGGGGGAAAACACTGAAGCTTTCTTT | CASSPAFAGENTEAFF
TRBD1 | TRBJ1-5 | few | TRBV7-2 | TGTGCCAGCAGCTCCCGACAGGGATATCAGCCCCAGCATTTT | CASSSRQGYQPQHF
NA | TRBJ2-2 | NA | TRBV28 | TGTGCCAGCAGTTTTCCAGGGTTTGGCGGGGAGCTGTTTTTT | CASSFPGFGGELFF
TRBD1 | TRBJ2-2 | NA | TRBV7-2 | TGTGCCAGCAGCCGGGACAGGGAAAACACCGGGGAGCTGTTTTTT | CASSRDRENTGELFF
TRBD1 | TRBJ1-4 | few | TRBV7-6 | TGTGCCAGCAGCCGGGACAGTTTTAATGAAAAACTGTTTTTT | CASSRDSFNEKLFF
TRBD1 | TRBJ1-1 | NA | TRBV19 | TGTGCCAGTAGTTTAGACAGGGGTAGAGCTTTCTTT | CASSLDRGRAFF
TRBD1 | TRBJ2-7 | few | TRBV7-9 | TGTGCCAGCAGCCACACGAGGACAGGCATTTCCGAGCAGTACTTC | CASSHTRTGISEQYF
NA | TRBJ1-2 | NA | TRBV7-8 | TGTGCCAGCAGCTTATCTCTCGCGAATAACTATGGCTACACCTTC | CASSLSLANNYGYTF
TRBD1 | TRBJ1-1 | NA | TRBV6-5 | TGTGCCACCGGACCGAACAGGGGCACTGAAGCTTTCTTT | CATGPNRGTEAFF
NA | TRBJ2-7 | NA | TRBV6-1 | TGTGCCAGCAGTGAGGCCCACTCCTACGAGCAGTACTTC | CASSEAHSYEQYF
NA | TRBJ2-7 | NA | TRBV7-9 | TGTGCCAGCAGCTATACCGGGAAAACCTACGAGCAGTACTTC | CASSYTGKTYEQYF
NA | TRBJ2-7 | NA | TRBV4-3 | TGCGCCAGCAGCCAGGTACAGGGAATCTCCTACGAGCAGTACTTC | CASSQVQGISYEQYF
TRBD2 | TRBJ2-7 | NA | TRBV19 | TGTGCCAGTAGTATCAAACATAGCGGGGGGAAACACGAGCAGTACTTC | CASSIKHSGGKHEQYF
TRBD2 | TRBJ2-1 | few | TRBV12-5 | TGTGCTAGTGGTTTGGTACTAGCGGGTATTTACAATGAGCAGTTCTTC | CASGLVLAGIYNEQFF
NA | TRBJ2-7 | few | TRBV9 | TGTGCCAGCAGCCCTGGGCTCTTTGCCTACGAGCAGTACTTC | CASSPGLFAYEQYF
TRBD2 | TRBJ2-7 | NA | TRBV5-4 | TGTGCCAGCAGCTTGGGGGGAGGGACGGGCGGGCAGTACTTC | CASSLGGGTGGQYF
NA | TRBJ1-2 | NA | TRBV2 | TGTGCCAGCAGCCCCGGCGGGGGTAAGATCTATGGCTACACCTTC | CASSPGGGKIYGYTF
NA | TRBJ1-2 | NA | TRBV6-6 | TGTGCCAGCAGCCTTCCGACAGGATCCAACTATGGCTACACCTTC | CASSLPTGSNYGYTF